Sequencing of this T cell receptor beta chain was carried out in a study of blood T cell repertoires in COVID-19. The data were produced by immunoSEQ multiplex PCR, yet TCRdb's version contains in-frame clones alone and is incomplete. The data show 100,000 or so clones, with more than 85% seen just once and about 6.9% held by the top ten. This CDR3 is built from 13 residues. From germline, CDR1 is SNHLY and CDR2 FYNNEI. V shed 3 bases and J shed 12 bases, with 12 bases lying between them. The sample was peripheral blood. This chain uses TRBV2 with TRBJ1-6, with D possibly being TRBD1 (5 bases). The clonotype comes from a man aged 25-45 years in a cohort sampled during active COVID-19. The CDR3 region has the DNA TGTGCCAGCAGTGACCAACCAGGGTTACCCCTCCACTTT. Its translation: CASSDQPGLPLHF. Variable domain in full (rest from reference TRBV2 and TRBJ1-6): EPEVTQTPSHQVTQMGQEVILRCVPISNHLYFYWYRQILGQKVEFLVSFYNNEISEKSEIFDDQFSVERPDGSNFTLKIRSTKLEDSAMYFCASSDQPGLPLHFGNGTRLTVT.